A single sample is the source of the 21 T cell receptor beta chains below, sequenced in a study of blood T cell repertoires in COVID-19. TCRdb's table, derived via immunoSEQ multiplex PCR, lists solely in-frame clones and lacks some. The table shows approximately 250,000 clones, with approximately 80% occurring only once. Sequencing input: peripheral blood. Receptor source: a woman aged 45-65 years with acute or convalescent COVID-19.

The chain is built from TRBV30 and TRBJ2-1; D is unclear. Germline loops: CDR1 GTSNPN, CDR2 SVGIG (reference sequence). This CDR3 spans 15 amino acids. V was shortened by 0 bases and J by 3 bases, with 12 bases between the two germline ends. The CDR3 sequence: CAWSVGSSHYNEQFF. CDR3 bases: TGTGCCTGGAGTGTAGGAAGTAGCCACTACAATGAGCAGTTCTTC.

This clone was seen only once. The chain combines TRBV7-8 with TRBJ2-2; D perhaps matches TRBD2 (6 bases). The CDR3 contains 16 residues. Germline V gene sequence: CDR1 SGHVS, CDR2 FQNEAQ. Trimming removed 5 bases at V and 0 bases at J, with 13 bases between. The CDR3 here is CASSAGLPPNTGELFF. The CDR3 DNA reads TGTGCCAGCAGCGCGGGACTGCCCCCGAACACCGGGGAGCTGTTTTTT.

The chain has TRBV3-1 (or the pseudogene TRBV3-2) and TRBJ1-4; D not certain. Germline loops: CDR1 LGHDT, CDR2 YNNKEL (reference sequence). Trimming took off 0 bases at V and 7 bases at J, with 12 bases between the two ends. The CDR3 contains 15 residues. The CDR3 protein is CASSQDSLSREKLFF. The CDR3 region has the DNA TGTGCCAGCAGCCAAGATTCTCTCTCTCGTGAAAAACTGTTTTTT.

V and J are TRBV7-8 and TRBJ1-6; 7 positions agree with TRBD1. Germline CDR1 SGHVS, CDR2 FQNEAQ. The CDR3 is 15 amino acids. Germline trimming cut 5 bases from V and 7 bases from J; bases unmatched to any gene: 8. The CDR3 nucleotides read TGTGCCAGCAGCCCAAAGGGGGCTGTAAATTCACCCCTCCACTTT. Its translation is CASSPKGAVNSPLHF.

The chain couples TRBV9 to TRBJ1-2; no firm D call. Germline V gives CDR1 SGDLS, CDR2 YYNGEE. The CDR3 contains 15 residues. V lost 0 bases and J lost 4, with 13 bases in between. The CDR3 loop is CASSVAGGRSYGYTF. CDR3 nucleotides: TGTGCCAGCAGCGTAGCTGGCGGGAGGAGCTATGGCTACACCTTC.

The gene calls are TRBV10-3 and TRBJ2-5; 13 bases are shared with TRBD2. Trimming cost V 5 bases and J 5 bases; bases outside gene matches: 8. From germline, CDR1 is ENHRY and CDR2 SYGVKD. This CDR3 region has 16 residues. The DNA of the CDR3 is TGTGCCATCAGTCCCGCCGGGACTAGCGGGATTGAGACCCAGTACTTC. It is translated as CAISPAGTSGIETQYF.

The gene calls are TRBV7-2 and TRBJ1-5; D may be TRBD1 (6 bases). From germline, CDR1 is SGHTA and CDR2 FQGNSA. The CDR3 runs 13 residues. Trimming took 5 bases from V and 7 from J, leaving 12 bases between them. The CDR3 DNA is TGTGCCAGCAGCCCTACCAGGGGCCAGCCCCAGCATTTT. Amino acid sequence: CASSPTRGQPQHF. Together with reference TRBV7-2 and TRBJ1-5, the CDR3 gives the full variable domain: GAGVSQSPSNKVTEKGKDVELRCDPISGHTALYWYRQSLGQGLEFLIYFQGNSAPDKSGLPSDRFSAERTGGSVSTLTIQRTQQEDSAVYLCASSPTRGQPQHFGDGTRLSIL.

The chain links TRBV27 to TRBJ1-3, with D perhaps matching TRBD1 (6 bases). In germline, CDR1 is MNHEY, CDR2 SMNVEV (reference sequence). V lost 5 bases and J 4 bases, leaving 21 bases between the germline ends. This CDR3 region has 17 residues. CDR3 region: CASSPETRGGIGNTIYF. The CDR3 DNA follows: TGTGCCAGCAGTCCTGAAACCAGGGGAGGGATCGGAAACACCATATATTTT.

The chain employs TRBV24-1 and TRBJ2-7; 8 bases are a match to TRBD1. V was clipped by 4 bases and J by 2 bases; unmatched bases: 6. Germline CDR1 is KGHDR and CDR2 is SFDVKD. The CDR3 spans 15 residues. The CDR3 nucleotides are TGTGCCACCAGTGACCGAGGACAGGGAACCTACGAGCAGTACTTC. Its translation is CATSDRGQGTYEQYF.

This sequence joins TRBV3-1 (or the pseudogene TRBV3-2) and TRBJ1-6; D may be TRBD1 (6 bases). CDR1 and CDR2 (germline): LGHDT, YNNKEL (reference sequence). The length of the CDR3 is 15 residues. The ends were cut back, 7 bases at V and 7 bases at J, with 17 bases in the middle. The CDR3 nucleotides are TGTGCCAGCAACAACAGGGTTTTAGGGAATTCACCCCTCCACTTT. Its translation: CASNNRVLGNSPLHF.

This chain links TRBV24-1 with TRBJ1-4, with D tentatively TRBD1 (5 bases). Germline CDR1 and CDR2: KGHDR and SFDVKD. The CDR3 is made up of 13 amino acids. The germline V and J ends were trimmed by 12 bases and 6 bases, with 16 bases remaining between them. The CDR3 DNA is TGTGCCGTGTTCAGCCTCAGGGATGAAAAACTGTTTTTT. Translated, it gives CAVFSLRDEKLFF.

The V call is TRBV27, the J call TRBJ1-2; 7 bases are a match to TRBD1. This CDR3 has 15 residues. Germline V gives CDR1 MNHEY, CDR2 SMNVEV (reference sequence). V dropped 6 bases and J dropped 3; count of bases not matched to a gene: 10. DNA of the CDR3: TGTGCCAGCAGCATCAACAGGGGTTCTTACTATGGCTACACCTTC. It encodes CASSINRGSYYGYTF.

This clone was seen a handful of times. V and J are TRBV28 and TRBJ1-4; D is possibly TRBD1 (6 bases). The germline CDR1 and CDR2 sequences are MDHEN and SYDVKM. CDR3 length equals 13 residues. V was cut by 8 bases and J by 5 bases, with 12 bases left in between. The CDR3 region has the DNA TGTGCCAGCCTGCGGACAGCGAATGAAAAACTGTTTTTT. Encoded protein: CASLRTANEKLFF.

In its sample, this clone was seen once. The rearrangement joins TRBV4-1 to TRBJ1-6; 7 bases fit TRBD1. Germline V lookup: CDR1 MGHRA, CDR2 YSYEKL. The trim removed 1 base at V and 0 bases at J, leaving 9 bases unmatched. The CDR3 length is 19 residues. In DNA, the CDR3 is TGCGCCAGCAGCCAAGGAGTAACAGGGGCTAGCTCCTATAATTCACCCCTCCACTTT. It encodes CASSQGVTGASSYNSPLHF.

The V gene is TRBV12-3 or TRBV12-4, the J gene TRBJ1-2; weak D call: TRBD1 (6 bases). V was pared by 6 bases and J by 7 bases, with 12 bases between. The CDR3 is 12 residues long. CDR3 sequence: CASSLQGGGYTF. CDR3 nucleotide sequence: TGTGCCAGCAGCCTACAGGGTGGTGGCTACACCTTC.

The rearrangement uses TRBV10-3 and TRBJ1-3; D not resolved. The CDR3 has 13 amino acids. Germline V gene data show CDR1 as ENHRY and CDR2 as SYGVKD. Deletions cut 9 bases from V and 2 bases from J, with 11 bases between. CDR3 amino acids: CAMAEVAGNTIYF. The CDR3 region has the DNA TGTGCCATGGCGGAGGTGGCTGGAAACACCATATATTTT.

V and J are TRBV6-5 and TRBJ1-4; a weak D match, TRBD1 (5 bases). The CDR3 has 13 amino acids. Trimming stripped 5 bases from V and 6 bases from J, with 10 bases between. Germline CDR1 and CDR2: MNHEY and SVGAGI. CDR3 coding DNA: TGTGCCAGCAGTCGGACATTGGATGAAAAACTGTTTTTT. This sequence encodes CASSRTLDEKLFF.

In the case of this clone: The sample carries other DNA sequences with the same CDR3. The chain joins TRBV28 to TRBJ1-2; no clear D gene. Germline lookup yields CDR1 MDHEN and CDR2 SYDVKM. This CDR3 spans 12 amino acids. The V end lost 2 bases, the J end lost 2 bases, and 3 bases lay between the germline ends. CDR3 amino acids: CASSLRNYGYTF. The CDR3, as DNA: TGTGCCAGCAGTTTACGGAACTATGGCTACACCTTC.

The chain is built from TRBV7-3 and TRBJ1-3; no firm D call. The CDR3 has 14 amino acids. Germline V lookup: CDR1 SGHTA, CDR2 FQGTGA. V gave up 3 bases and J gave up 2 bases, with 8 bases separating them. The CDR3 loop is CASSLGSTGNTIYF. The CDR3 coding sequence is TGTGCCAGCAGCTTGGGCAGTACTGGAAACACCATATATTTT.

This clone was counted between two and nine times. The chain has TRBV6-1 and TRBJ2-7; D is ambiguous. Germline V gene data show CDR1 as MNHNS and CDR2 as SASEGT. This CDR3 contains 11 residues. The V and J ends lost 2 bases and 4 bases respectively, with 3 bases between them. The CDR3 loop is CASSEPYEQYF. In nucleotides, the CDR3 is TGTGCCAGCAGTGAACCTTACGAGCAGTACTTC.

This chain uses TRBV4-3 with TRBJ2-3, with D perhaps matching TRBD2 (6 bases). The CDR3 spans 14 residues. Trimming cost V 4 bases and J 6 bases, with 14 bases left between them. CDR1 and CDR2 from the germline V gene are LGHNA and YSLEER. The DNA for the CDR3 is TGCGCCAGCAGCCTCGGCGGGGCCGGGGATACGCAGTATTTT. Protein product: CASSLGGAGDTQYF.